The 11 T cell receptor beta chains in this list originate from one sample, sequenced in a study of blood T cell repertoires in COVID-19. Profiled with immunoSEQ multiplex PCR; TCRdb holds only in-frame clones, not every one. The sample has 260,000 or so clones, approximately 90% seen once. Material: PBMCs or T cells enriched from blood (not recorded which). The source is a woman between 35 and 50 years old with acute COVID-19.

The chain joins TRBV7-9 to TRBJ1-6, with D tentatively TRBD1 (6 bases). This CDR3 has 14 residues. Trimming took off 6 bases at V and 10 bases at J, with 16 bases between the two ends. Germline V gene sequence: CDR1 SEHNR, CDR2 FQNEAQ (reference sequence). This CDR3 is CASRTQGMGSPLHF. In DNA, the CDR3 is TGTGCCAGCAGGACACAGGGTATGGGATCACCCCTCCACTTT.

V usage is TRBV5-4 and J usage is TRBJ2-1, with a weak D call TRBD1 (6 bases). The germline gives CDR1 SGHNT, CDR2 YYREEE (reference sequence). The CDR3 consists of 14 residues. V was cut by 4 bases and J by 7 bases, with 15 bases left in between. The CDR3 sequence: CASSPGTPLNEQFF. Written as DNA, the CDR3 is TGTGCCAGCAGCCCCGGGACACCGCTTAATGAGCAGTTCTTC.

The V and J genes are TRBV30 and TRBJ2-4, with 8 bases that match TRBD2. The CDR3 spans 14 residues. Germline V CDR1 and CDR2: GTSNPN, SVGIG (reference sequence). Trimming cost V 2 bases and J 1 base; bases outside gene matches: 1. CDR3 sequence: CAWSPGGAKNIQYF. The CDR3 nucleotides read TGTGCCTGGAGTCCGGGGGGGGCCAAAAACATTCAGTACTTC.

The genes are TRBV10-3 and TRBJ2-6; TRBD2 aligns across 11 bases. Germline V gives CDR1 ENHRY, CDR2 SYGVKD. This CDR3 region has 18 residues. V shed 9 bases, J shed 0 bases, and the junction held 10 bases outside the gene matches. The CDR3 DNA reads TGTGCCATACAAACCGGGACTAGCGGAAACTCTGGGGCCAACGTCCTGACTTTC. Encoded protein: CAIQTGTSGNSGANVLTF.

V gene TRBV6-2 or TRBV6-3 combines with J gene TRBJ2-3; TRBD2 matches at 8 bases. With 4 bases clipped from V and 0 bases from J, the junction kept 3 bases outside the gene matches. This CDR3 spans 15 amino acids. The germline V gene encodes CDR1 MNHEY and CDR2 SVGEGT. CDR3 sequence: CASSLASGSTDTQYF. The DNA of the CDR3 is TGTGCCAGCAGTTTGGCTAGCGGGAGCACAGATACGCAGTATTTT.

The chain employs TRBV28 and TRBJ1-2, with TRBD1 matching over 8 bases. Per the germline V gene, CDR1 is MDHEN and CDR2 is SYDVKM. This CDR3 is built from 18 residues. The V gene end was trimmed by 3 bases and the J gene end by 0 bases; junction bases not matched to a gene: 12. The CDR3 sequence is CASSLSLGTGGSNYGYTF. DNA of the CDR3: TGTGCCAGCAGTTTGTCCTTAGGGACAGGAGGTTCTAACTATGGCTACACCTTC.

The rearrangement uses TRBV7-6 and TRBJ2-2, with D possibly matching TRBD2 (5 bases). Germline loops: CDR1 SGHVS, CDR2 FNYEAQ. V lost 5 bases, J lost 0 bases, and 13 bases lay in between. The CDR3 extends over 16 amino acids. Here the CDR3 DNA reads TGTGCCAGCAGCGAGACTCCGGGGTCGAACACCGGGGAGCTGTTTTTT. The encoded protein is CASSETPGSNTGELFF.

This rearrangement joins TRBV2 to TRBJ2-1; maybe TRBD2 (6 bases). In germline, CDR1 is SNHLY, CDR2 FYNNEI. The V gene lost 9 bases and the J gene lost 7 bases, with 22 bases spanning the gap. This CDR3 contains 15 residues. CDR3 nucleotides: TGTGCCAGTAGGATGGGGGACCTTAGCGGAAATGAGCAGTTCTTC. Protein sequence: CASRMGDLSGNEQFF.

The chain recombines TRBV6-5 with TRBJ1-1; the match to TRBD1 covers 9 bases. The germline CDR1 and CDR2 sequences are MNHEY and SVGAGI. The trim removed 6 bases at V and 13 bases at J, leaving 9 bases unmatched. This CDR3 has 12 residues. CDR3 coding DNA: TGTGCCAGCAGGGGACAGGGCCGAACCTATTTCTTT. Its protein product is CASRGQGRTYFF.

The chain employs TRBV7-9 and TRBJ2-3; D not certain. Trimming removed 2 bases from V and 2 bases from J, with 14 bases in between. Germline loops: CDR1 SEHNR, CDR2 FQNEAQ (reference sequence). This CDR3 region has 16 residues. CDR3 sequence: CASSLFVRSATDTQYF. Here the CDR3 DNA reads TGTGCCAGCAGCTTATTCGTTCGCAGCGCCACAGATACGCAGTATTTT.

This rearrangement joins TRBV5-4 to TRBJ2-1, with 7 positions matching TRBD2. Germline V gives CDR1 SGHNT, CDR2 YYREEE (reference sequence). The CDR3 is 15 residues long. Losses at the gene ends were 2 bases for V and 6 bases for J; bases not matched to a gene: 8. The CDR3, as DNA: TGTGCCAGCAGCTTCGTTAGCGGGTGGGGCAATGAGCAGTTCTTC. Its protein product is CASSFVSGWGNEQFF.